A selection of T cell receptor beta chains follows, all from one sample in a study of blood T cell repertoires in COVID-19. Clones were read by immunoSEQ multiplex PCR, and TCRdb kept only the in-frame ones, dropping some. Seen here are some 270,000 clones, over 80% observed once, and the top ten hold about 1.6%. Sequencing was carried out using peripheral blood. The receptor source for this set is a woman aged 35 to 49 who had recovered from COVID-19. CDR3s include the opening cysteine and the closing phenylalanine or tryptophan. The order of the fields is V gene, D gene, clone size, J gene, CDR3 DNA, CDR3 protein. A D gene is named only where the DNA matches it firmly. A clone size is listed for some rows: how often the clone was seen (once, few, many), or a class if it is expanded.

v_gene: TRBV29-1; d_gene: .; abundance: .; j_gene: TRBJ1-3; CDR3nt: TGCAGCGTATACGGGACAACCGATGGAAACACCATATATTTT; CDR3aa: CSVYGTTDGNTIYF
v_gene: TRBV3-1/TRBV3-2; d_gene: .; abundance: once; j_gene: TRBJ2-2; CDR3nt: TGTGCCAGCAGCCAAGCCCCGGACTCACACACCGGGGAGCTGTTTTTT; CDR3aa: CASSQAPDSHTGELFF
v_gene: TRBV28; d_gene: TRBD2; abundance: .; j_gene: TRBJ2-7; CDR3nt: TGTGCCGCTGGGGGGGTCACCTCCTACGAGCAGTACTTC; CDR3aa: CAAGGVTSYEQYF
v_gene: TRBV15; d_gene: .; abundance: few; j_gene: TRBJ1-3; CDR3nt: TGTGCCACCAGGCAGACTGCTGGAAACACCATATATTTT; CDR3aa: CATRQTAGNTIYF
v_gene: TRBV6-5; d_gene: .; abundance: .; j_gene: TRBJ2-7; CDR3nt: TGTGCCAGCAGTTACTCGAACAGGAACTACGAGCAGTACTTC; CDR3aa: CASSYSNRNYEQYF
v_gene: TRBV28; d_gene: TRBD1; abundance: .; j_gene: TRBJ1-2; CDR3nt: TGTGCCAGCAGGTCGACAGGGGGCTATGGCTACACCTTC; CDR3aa: CASRSTGGYGYTF
v_gene: TRBV7-2; d_gene: .; abundance: .; j_gene: TRBJ2-1; CDR3nt: TGTGCCAGCAGCCAAAGGAGAAGTGAGGGTGAGCAGTTCTTC; CDR3aa: CASSQRRSEGEQFF
v_gene: TRBV27; d_gene: .; abundance: .; j_gene: TRBJ1-1; CDR3nt: TGTGCCAGCAGTTTATCGCGGCTCACTGAAGCTTTCTTT; CDR3aa: CASSLSRLTEAFF
v_gene: TRBV5-1; d_gene: .; abundance: .; j_gene: TRBJ2-7; CDR3nt: TGCGCCAGCAGCTTGACTCCTGATTCCTACGAGCAGTACTTC; CDR3aa: CASSLTPDSYEQYF
v_gene: TRBV11-2; d_gene: .; abundance: .; j_gene: TRBJ2-5; CDR3nt: TGTGCCAGCAGCTTGAATGGTGGACGGGGGGAGACCCAGTACTTC; CDR3aa: CASSLNGGRGETQYF
v_gene: TRBV28; d_gene: TRBD2; abundance: .; j_gene: TRBJ2-2; CDR3nt: TGTGCCAGCAGTCCTCTCGGGGCAGGGAGGGCCGGGGAGCTGTTTTTT; CDR3aa: CASSPLGAGRAGELFF
v_gene: TRBV7-3; d_gene: .; abundance: once; j_gene: TRBJ2-2; CDR3nt: TGTGCCAGCAGCTTACAGGGTAACGGGGAGCTGTTTTTT; CDR3aa: CASSLQGNGELFF
v_gene: TRBV27; d_gene: .; abundance: .; j_gene: TRBJ1-5; CDR3nt: TGTGCCAGCAGTTTCTCGGGCAGGACAAATCAGCCCCAGCATTTT; CDR3aa: CASSFSGRTNQPQHF
v_gene: TRBV27; d_gene: .; abundance: .; j_gene: TRBJ2-5; CDR3nt: TGTGCCAGCAGTTTGAGGCGGGTGGAGACCCAGTACTTC; CDR3aa: CASSLRRVETQYF
v_gene: TRBV7-9; d_gene: .; abundance: .; j_gene: TRBJ1-1; CDR3nt: TGTGCCAGCAGCCCGAGGAACACTGAAGCTTTCTTT; CDR3aa: CASSPRNTEAFF
v_gene: TRBV5-1; d_gene: .; abundance: .; j_gene: TRBJ1-3; CDR3nt: TGCGCCAGCAGGGAGGCGCTCTCTGGAAACACCATATATTTT; CDR3aa: CASREALSGNTIYF
v_gene: TRBV10-2; d_gene: .; abundance: .; j_gene: TRBJ2-3; CDR3nt: TGCGCCAGCAGGAGGAGTACAGATACGCAGTATTTT; CDR3aa: CASRRSTDTQYF
v_gene: TRBV6-2/TRBV6-3; d_gene: .; abundance: .; j_gene: TRBJ2-7; CDR3nt: TGTGCCAGCAGTTACTACAGGGAGCAGTACTTC; CDR3aa: CASSYYREQYF
v_gene: TRBV11-3; d_gene: .; abundance: .; j_gene: TRBJ1-6; CDR3nt: TGTGCCAGCAGGGCAGGGGTGCATAATTCACCCCTCCACTTT; CDR3aa: CASRAGVHNSPLHF
v_gene: TRBV9; d_gene: TRBD1; abundance: once; j_gene: TRBJ1-1; CDR3nt: TGTGCCAGCAGCGTAGAAGGGGGCATGGCTTTCTTT; CDR3aa: CASSVEGGMAFF
v_gene: TRBV5-1; d_gene: TRBD1; abundance: .; j_gene: TRBJ2-5; CDR3nt: TGCGCCAGCAGCTTGGCCGCAGGGGGAGAGACCCAGTACTTC; CDR3aa: CASSLAAGGETQYF
v_gene: TRBV7-2; d_gene: TRBD2; abundance: .; j_gene: TRBJ2-5; CDR3nt: TGTGCCAGCAGCTTTAGCGGGGGTAGAGAGACCCAGTACTTC; CDR3aa: CASSFSGGRETQYF
v_gene: TRBV6-6; d_gene: TRBD2; abundance: .; j_gene: TRBJ2-7; CDR3nt: TGTGCCAGCAGTCCCCCGACTAGCAGGCACGAGCAGTACTTC; CDR3aa: CASSPPTSRHEQYF
v_gene: TRBV28; d_gene: .; abundance: .; j_gene: TRBJ2-7; CDR3nt: TGTGCCAGCAGCCTCCTGGGACAATTCGACGAGCAGTACTTC; CDR3aa: CASSLLGQFDEQYF
v_gene: TRBV27; d_gene: .; abundance: .; j_gene: TRBJ2-3; CDR3nt: TGTGCCAGCAGTCTCCGACAATCCACAGATACGCAGTATTTT; CDR3aa: CASSLRQSTDTQYF
v_gene: TRBV20-1; d_gene: TRBD2; abundance: .; j_gene: TRBJ2-7; CDR3nt: TGCAGTGCGAGTAGCGGGGGGGCCGCCTACGAGCAGTACTTC; CDR3aa: CSASSGGAAYEQYF
v_gene: TRBV30; d_gene: TRBD2; abundance: few; j_gene: TRBJ2-3; CDR3nt: TGTGCCTGGAGTACTAGCGGGGGGAATACGCAGTATTTT; CDR3aa: CAWSTSGGNTQYF
v_gene: TRBV5-1; d_gene: TRBD1; abundance: .; j_gene: TRBJ1-1; CDR3nt: TGCGCCAGCAGCCAAGACAGGGCGAACACTGAAGCTTTCTTT; CDR3aa: CASSQDRANTEAFF
v_gene: TRBV5-1; d_gene: TRBD2; abundance: .; j_gene: TRBJ2-2; CDR3nt: TGCGCCAGCCGGGGGGACGGGGAGCTGTTTTTT; CDR3aa: CASRGDGELFF
v_gene: TRBV5-6; d_gene: .; abundance: once; j_gene: TRBJ1-2; CDR3nt: TGTGCCAGCAGCCCCGGCGGGGGTTTAGTTTATGGCTACACCTTC; CDR3aa: CASSPGGGLVYGYTF
v_gene: TRBV2; d_gene: TRBD1; abundance: .; j_gene: TRBJ2-7; CDR3nt: TGTGCCAGCAGAGACAGGGGGCTAGGCTACGAGCAGTACTTC; CDR3aa: CASRDRGLGYEQYF
v_gene: TRBV3-1/TRBV3-2; d_gene: .; abundance: .; j_gene: TRBJ1-5; CDR3nt: TGTGCCAGCAGCCCCGACTCTGCGGATCAGCCCCAGCATTTT; CDR3aa: CASSPDSADQPQHF
v_gene: TRBV15; d_gene: .; abundance: .; j_gene: TRBJ1-3; CDR3nt: TGTGCCACCAGCAGAGTTCCCTCCTGGGGGCAAAGAAACACCATATATTTT; CDR3aa: CATSRVPSWGQRNTIYF
v_gene: TRBV30; d_gene: .; abundance: .; j_gene: TRBJ2-1; CDR3nt: TGTGCCTGGAGTGTACTGAACCATGAGCAGTTCTTC; CDR3aa: CAWSVLNHEQFF
v_gene: TRBV3-1/TRBV3-2; d_gene: TRBD1; abundance: .; j_gene: TRBJ1-2; CDR3nt: TGTGCCAGCAGCCAATCTTCAGGGGGGTATGGCTACACCTTC; CDR3aa: CASSQSSGGYGYTF